The 24 T cell receptor beta chains in this list originate from one sample, sequenced in a study of CD8 T cells in Susac syndrome. Random hexamers were used to reverse transcribe an amount of about 0.45 to 1 ug RNA. TCRdb passed the immunoSEQ multiplex PCR reads through MiXCR, listing each CDR3 protein once. The table lists 150,000 to 180,000 distinct CDR3 sequences, roughly 94% of them singletons. Sequencing was performed on CD8+ T cells from PBMCs. The receptors shown here come from a human donor with multiple sclerosis.

The rearrangement uses TRBV6-6 and TRBJ2-7; 8 bases map to TRBD1. V lost 10 bases to trimming and J lost 3 bases; unmatched junction nucleotides: 14. CDR1 MNHNY and CDR2 SVGAGI come from the germline V gene (reference sequence). This CDR3 spans 15 amino acids. The CDR3 is CATLGVSGTGYEQYF. In DNA form, the CDR3 reads TGTGCCACCTTAGGGGTCTCCGGGACAGGCTACGAGCAGTACTTC.

The chain couples TRBV20-1 to TRBJ2-7; TRBD1 matches 7 bases. V dropped 0 bases and J dropped 3; count of bases not matched to a gene: 5. From germline, CDR1 is DFQATT and CDR2 SNEGSKA (reference sequence). The CDR3 consists of 14 residues. The CDR3: CSARDQRTGYEQYF. The DNA of the CDR3 is TGCAGTGCTAGAGATCAGCGGACAGGCTACGAGCAGTACTTC.

This chain connects TRBV4-1 to TRBJ1-1; D gene unclear. V was trimmed by 0 bases and J by 4 bases, leaving 6 bases between them. Germline CDR1 MGHRA, CDR2 YSYEKL. This CDR3 spans 13 amino acids. The CDR3 nucleotides read TGCGCCAGCAGCCAAGATCATCGCACTGAAGCTTTCTTT. It is translated as CASSQDHRTEAFF.

The gene calls are TRBV7-2 and TRBJ2-1; tentatively, D is TRBD2 (7 bases). V was clipped by 5 bases and J by 14 bases, with 31 bases between them. CDR1 is SGHTA and CDR2 is FQGNSA in the germline V gene. The CDR3 spans 17 residues. The CDR3 bases are TGTGCCAGCAGCCCCAGGGAGGGAGATATGGACAGCCCTGGGGAGTTCTTC. It specifies CASSPREGDMDSPGEFF.

V and J are TRBV6-5 and TRBJ2-1; no firm D call. The length of the CDR3 is 14 residues. The germline CDR1 and CDR2 sequences are MNHEY and SVGAGI. Trimming shortened V by 6 bases and J by 3 bases, and 12 bases separated the two germline ends. This CDR3 reads CASSPLGYYNEQFF. The CDR3 nucleotides read TGTGCCAGCAGCCCCCTCGGTTACTACAATGAGCAGTTCTTC.

This sequence joins TRBV6-6 and TRBJ2-7; D might be TRBD2 (7 bases). Per the germline V gene, CDR1 is MNHNY and CDR2 is SVGAGI (reference sequence). The CDR3 has 13 amino acids. V dropped 3 bases and J dropped 5 bases, with 11 bases sitting between them. CDR3 in DNA: TGTGCCAGCAGTTATGAGGGGGGGAACGAGCAGTACTTC. Translation gives CASSYEGGNEQYF.

CDR3 coding DNA: TGTGCCAGCAGACTCGGACAGAATAGGGACACCATATATTTT. Its protein product is CASRLGQNRDTIYF. This chain links TRBV6-5 with TRBJ1-3; possibly TRBD1 for D (6 bases). Trimming cost V 6 bases and J 8 bases, with 17 bases left between them. This CDR3 comprises 14 residues. The germline CDR1 and CDR2 sequences are MNHEY and SVGAGI.

The CDR3 spells CASSFRQGSSKNIQYF. The CDR3, as DNA: TGTGCCAGCAGCTTCCGACAGGGGTCTAGCAAAAACATTCAGTACTTC. This chain uses TRBV5-4 with TRBJ2-4; TRBD1 matches 8 bases. V shed 2 bases, J shed 3 bases, and the junction held 7 bases outside the gene matches. The germline V gene has CDR1 SGHNT and CDR2 YYREEE (reference sequence). This CDR3 contains 16 residues. The full variable domain, in which reference TRBV5-4 and TRBJ2-4 provide the parts outside the CDR3, is ETGVTQSPTHLIKTRGQQVTLRCSSQSGHNTVSWYQQALGQGPQFIFQYYREEENGRGNFPPRFSGLQFPNYSSELNVNALELDDSALYLCASSFRQGSSKNIQYFGAGTRLSVL.

The chain uses TRBV12-3 or TRBV12-4 and TRBJ2-1; 8 bases fit TRBD1. The CDR3 is 14 residues long. V gave up 10 bases and J gave up 0 bases; unmatched junction bases: 5. The chain's CDR3 is CAMGQAGSYNEQFF. DNA for the CDR3: TGTGCCATGGGACAGGCGGGCTCCTACAATGAGCAGTTCTTC.

The chain recombines TRBV28 with TRBJ1-1; D ambiguous. The CDR3 is made up of 15 amino acids. Trimming stripped 6 bases from V and 4 bases from J, with 18 bases between. Germline-derived CDR1 and CDR2 are MDHEN and SYDVKM. CDR3 region: CASSPLDHIGTEAFF. The CDR3 DNA is TGTGCCAGCAGCCCACTGGACCATATTGGCACTGAAGCTTTCTTT. Full variable domain (remainder filled in from reference TRBV28 and TRBJ1-1): DVKVTQSSRYLVKRTGEKVFLECVQDMDHENMFWYRQDPGLGLRLIYFSYDVKMKEKGDIPEGYSVSREKKERFSLILESASTNQTSMYLCASSPLDHIGTEAFFGQGTRLTVV.

This sequence joins TRBV3-1 and TRBJ2-5; D is perhaps TRBD2 (6 bases). The CDR3 runs 15 residues. From germline, CDR1 is LGHDT and CDR2 YNNKEL (reference sequence). With 1 base removed from V and 1 base from J, the gap between germline ends came to 10 bases. CDR3: CASSQGRDFQETQYF. The CDR3 bases are TGTGCCAGCAGCCAAGGACGGGACTTCCAAGAGACCCAGTACTTC.

This clonotype was observed once. The genes are TRBV20-1 and TRBJ1-2; maybe TRBD1 (6 bases). V shed 2 bases and J shed 8 bases, with 24 bases lying between them. The germline gives CDR1 DFQATT, CDR2 SNEGSKA (reference sequence). The CDR3 runs 16 residues. Here the CDR3 DNA reads TGCAGTGCTAGACAGGGCCTAGCGGGCTATACAGGGGGCTACACCTTC. It encodes CSARQGLAGYTGGYTF.

The chain combines TRBV9 with TRBJ2-1, with D perhaps TRBD2 (5 bases). V gave up 7 bases and J gave up 8 bases, with 7 bases separating them. CDR1 is SGDLS and CDR2 is YYNGEE in the germline V gene. CDR3 length: 10 residues. CDR3 sequence (DNA): TGTGCCAGCGCCGGGGATGAGCAGTTCTTC. Translation: CASAGDEQFF.

This rearrangement joins TRBV10-3 to TRBJ2-7; D possibly corresponds to TRBD1 (6 bases). The CDR3 length is 13 residues. CDR1 is ENHRY, CDR2 SYGVKD, per germline. V was clipped by 8 bases and J by 0 bases, with 11 bases between them. The CDR3 protein is CAIAKDSSYEQYF. In nucleotides, the CDR3 is TGTGCCATCGCCAAGGACAGCTCCTACGAGCAGTACTTC.

The chain carries TRBV25-1 and TRBJ1-2; TRBD1 is a possible D gene (5 bases). CDR3 length: 12 amino acids. Trimming cost V 11 bases and J 4 bases, with 14 bases left between them. Per germline, CDR1 MGHDK and CDR2 SYGVNS. The CDR3 sequence is CAAAAGVYGYTF. In DNA form, the CDR3 reads TGTGCCGCAGCAGCGGGGGTCTATGGCTACACCTTC.

The V gene is TRBV7-9, the J gene TRBJ1-2; D possibly corresponds to TRBD1 (5 bases). Germline CDR1 is SEHNR and CDR2 is FQNEAQ (reference sequence). V was trimmed by 10 bases and J by 4 bases, leaving 16 bases between them. The CDR3 totals 13 residues. This CDR3 reads CATGPDRAYGYTF. CDR3 coding DNA: TGTGCCACCGGACCCGACAGAGCCTATGGCTACACCTTC.

The rearrangement uses TRBV27 and TRBJ2-1; 7 nucleotides line up with TRBD1. Germline trimming cut 7 bases from V and 4 bases from J; bases unmatched to any gene: 7. CDR3 size: 14 residues. Germline CDR1 is MNHEY and CDR2 is SMNVEV (reference sequence). CDR3 loop: CASTRQGSYNEQFF. CDR3 coding DNA: TGTGCCAGCACCCGACAGGGTAGTTACAATGAGCAGTTCTTC.

The chain links TRBV27 to TRBJ1-1; D uncertain. CDR1 is MNHEY, CDR2 SMNVEV, per germline (reference sequence). This CDR3 region has 13 residues. V lost 5 bases and J lost 1, with 8 bases in between. CDR3 amino acids: CASSTTKNTEAFF. CDR3 DNA: TGTGCCAGCAGTACCACAAAGAACACTGAAGCTTTCTTT.

The chain joins TRBV28 to TRBJ1-3, with TRBD1 matching 7 bases. Germline V gives CDR1 MDHEN, CDR2 SYDVKM. This CDR3 contains 15 residues. The V and J ends lost 2 bases and 4 bases, in that order; junction bases with no gene match: 5. DNA of the CDR3: TGTGCCAGCAGTTTACCTCCGGGACAGGGAAACACCATATATTTT. Translated: CASSLPPGQGNTIYF.

V usage is TRBV14 and J usage is TRBJ1-2, with D unclear. CDR3 length equals 13 residues. Germline loops: CDR1 SGHDN, CDR2 FVKESK. V dropped 3 bases and J dropped 2 bases, with 7 bases sitting between them. CDR3: CASSQAENYGYTF. The CDR3 bases are TGTGCCAGCAGCCAGGCAGAGAACTATGGCTACACCTTC.

V is TRBV20-1 and J is TRBJ2-7, with D hard to call. In germline, CDR1 is DFQATT, CDR2 SNEGSKA (reference sequence). The V and J ends lost 0 bases and 3 bases respectively, with 15 bases between them. CDR3 length: 15 residues. The CDR3, as DNA: TGCAGTGCTAGAGATCGGTGGCAGGTAAACTACGAGCAGTACTTC. It encodes CSARDRWQVNYEQYF.

The chain employs TRBV7-9 and TRBJ2-1, with 9 bases fitting TRBD1. The germline V gene has CDR1 SEHNR and CDR2 FQNEAQ (reference sequence). V gave up 4 bases and J gave up 6 bases; unmatched junction bases: 7. This CDR3 spans 15 amino acids. The CDR3 sequence is CASSSDGDRANEQFF. The DNA of the CDR3 is TGTGCCAGCAGCTCAGATGGGGACAGGGCCAATGAGCAGTTCTTC.

The V call is TRBV15, the J call TRBJ2-2; D might be TRBD2 (5 bases). V lost 4 bases and J lost 5, with 17 bases in between. The CDR3 consists of 16 residues. The germline V gene has CDR1 LNHNV and CDR2 YYDKDF (reference sequence). CDR3 in amino acids: CATSISRASRTGELFF. For the CDR3, the DNA is TGTGCCACCAGCATCTCGCGGGCGTCGAGAACCGGGGAGCTGTTTTTT.

The rearrangement links TRBV7-9 to TRBJ1-2; no definite D call. Germline assignment: CDR1 SEHNR and CDR2 FQNEAQ (reference sequence). The CDR3 spans 15 residues. Trimming removed 6 bases from V and 3 bases from J, with 17 bases in between. As DNA, the CDR3 is TGTGCCAGCAGTGCTTCCTCTGGGAGAGACTATGGCTACACCTTC. It translates to CASSASSGRDYGYTF. Together with reference TRBV7-9 and TRBJ1-2, the CDR3 gives the full variable domain: DTGVSQNPRHKITKRGQNVTFRCDPISEHNRLYWYRQTLGQGPEFLTYFQNEAQLEKSRLLSDRFSAERPKGSFSTLEIQRTEQGDSAMYLCASSASSGRDYGYTFGSGTRLTVV.